These 20 T cell receptor beta chains were all obtained from the same sample, sequenced in a study of response to subunit inactivated influenza vaccine. MiXCR was run by TCRdb on the RT-PCR reads, yielding one entry per CDR3 protein. Altogether just over 300,000 distinct CDR3 sequences are present, around a fifth being singletons, with the ten largest covering roughly 10%. The specimen was PBMCs from blood, collected less than 22 months after vaccination. These receptors originate from a man between 50 and 69 years old who received an inactivated influenza vaccine.

The V and J genes are TRBV11-1 and TRBJ2-7, with 8 bases matching TRBD1. V lost 5 bases to trimming and J lost 6 bases; unmatched junction nucleotides: 6. CDR1 SGHAT and CDR2 FQDESV come from the germline V gene (reference sequence). The CDR3 is made up of 13 amino acids. CDR3 nucleotide sequence: TGTGCCAGCAGCAGGACAGGGTTGTTCGAGCAGTACTTC. Translated, it gives CASSRTGLFEQYF. The entire variable domain, with the rest obtained from reference TRBV11-1 and TRBJ2-7, is as follows: EAEVAQSPRYKITEKSQAVAFWCDPISGHATLYWYRQILGQGPELLVQFQDESVVDDSQLPKDRFSAERLKGVDSTLKIQPAELGDSAMYLCASSRTGLFEQYFGPGTRLTVT.

This clonotype was seen only a few times. V is TRBV6-1 and J is TRBJ2-7; weak D call: TRBD1 (5 bases). The CDR3 is 13 residues long. The V and J ends lost 7 bases and 4 bases respectively, with 14 bases between them. CDR1 and CDR2 (germline): MNHNS, SASEGT. CDR3 DNA: TGTGCCAGCACCCCAGGGTTGTTTTACGAGCAGTACTTC. Its translation: CASTPGLFYEQYF.

The chain uses TRBV11-2 and TRBJ1-3; D uncertain. The germline gives CDR1 SGHAT, CDR2 FQNNGV. The CDR3 totals 12 residues. Trimming stripped 5 bases from V and 4 bases from J, with 6 bases between. The CDR3: CASSTYGNTIYF. As DNA, the CDR3 is TGTGCCAGCAGCACATACGGAAACACCATATATTTT.

This clonotype was detected a few times. The CDR3 protein is CASSYSGQGKGTEAFF. CDR3 nucleotide sequence: TGTGCCAGCAGTTACTCGGGACAGGGAAAGGGCACTGAAGCTTTCTTT. V usage is TRBV6-5 and J usage is TRBJ1-1; 9 bases match TRBD1. The CDR3 spans 16 residues. The J segment lost 4 bases and the V segment lost 0 bases, leaving 6 bases of the junction unmatched. Germline CDR1 MNHEY, CDR2 SVGAGI.

DNA for the CDR3: TGTGCCAGCAGGAAACTAGCGGGAGGTTATACAGATACGCAGTATTTT. Protein product: CASRKLAGGYTDTQYF. The chain joins TRBV6-1 to TRBJ2-3; 12 nucleotides line up with TRBD2. Germline-derived CDR1 and CDR2 are MNHNS and SASEGT. CDR3 length: 16 residues. V was clipped by 6 bases and J by 3 bases; unmatched bases: 7.

The V call is TRBV29-1, the J call TRBJ2-7; a weak D match, TRBD2 (5 bases). The CDR3 sequence is 13 residues long. V lost 4 bases and J 2 bases, leaving 12 bases between the germline ends. CDR1 and CDR2 (germline): SQVTM, ANQGSEA. The CDR3 reads CSVGGGLTYEQYF. CDR3 sequence (DNA): TGCAGCGTTGGCGGCGGGTTGACCTACGAGCAGTACTTC.

The V call is TRBV27, the J call TRBJ2-7; a possible D gene is TRBD1 (6 bases). Trimming removed 11 bases from V and 4 bases from J, with 18 bases in between. The CDR3 loop spans 13 amino acids. Germline CDR1 and CDR2: MNHEY and SMNVEV (reference sequence). The CDR3 protein is CAGLIGQKYEQYF. DNA of the CDR3: TGTGCCGGTCTTATAGGACAGAAGTACGAGCAGTACTTC.

This clonotype was detected a few times. The chain uses TRBV12-3 or TRBV12-4 and TRBJ2-3, with 7 bases lining up with TRBD2. V lost 11 bases, J lost 2 bases, and 7 bases stayed unmatched. This CDR3 spans 13 amino acids. The CDR3 bases are TGTGCCTCGCGGGGGTTATCCACAGATACGCAGTATTTT. Protein product: CASRGLSTDTQYF.

The chain joins TRBV28 to TRBJ2-1; 8 bases match TRBD1. The germline CDR1 and CDR2 sequences are MDHEN and SYDVKM. This CDR3 contains 15 residues. V shed 4 bases and J 7 bases; nucleotides not matched to a gene: 9. CDR3 in amino acids: CASSSWTGPGNEQFF. In nucleotides, the CDR3 is TGTGCCAGCAGTTCATGGACAGGGCCGGGGAATGAGCAGTTCTTC.

This clonotype has more than one count but fewer than ten. The chain combines TRBV18 with TRBJ2-1; D is uncertain. Germline loops: CDR1 KGHSH, CDR2 LQKENI. This CDR3 is 17 amino acids long. V was trimmed by 2 bases and J by 2 bases, leaving 16 bases between them. The chain's CDR3 is CASSPSQLRVPYNEQFF. The CDR3 nucleotides read TGTGCCAGCTCACCATCTCAGTTGCGAGTCCCCTACAATGAGCAGTTCTTC.

This clonotype was picked up a small number of times. This chain links TRBV7-9 with TRBJ2-1; tentatively, D is TRBD1 (5 bases). Trimming left V 0 bases short and J 7 bases short, with 7 bases between. The CDR3 contains 13 residues. Looked up from germline, CDR1 is SEHNR and CDR2 is FQNEAQ (reference sequence). This chain's CDR3 is CASSLAGDNEQFF. CDR3 sequence (DNA): TGTGCCAGCAGCTTAGCAGGGGATAATGAGCAGTTCTTC.

With respect to this clonotype: A junction end diverges from the germline sequence, so it may reflect a read error. CDR3 residues: CASSLVPLGENLFF. CDR3 DNA sequence: TGTGCCAGCAGTTTAGTTCCCCTGGGGGAAAACCTGTTTTTT. The rearrangement uses TRBV12-3 or TRBV12-4 and TRBJ1-4; the D gene is possibly TRBD1 (5 bases). CDR3 size: 14 residues.

The chain joins TRBV28 to TRBJ2-2; D is uncertain. The CDR3 length is 11 residues. Germline lookup yields CDR1 MDHEN and CDR2 SYDVKM. The V end was cut by 11 bases, the J end by 4 bases, with 8 bases between. The CDR3 protein is CAWPPTGELFF. In DNA form, the CDR3 reads TGTGCCTGGCCCCCCACCGGGGAGCTGTTTTTT.

There are a few counts of this clonotype. The chain uses TRBV6-1 and TRBJ2-5; the D call may be TRBD1 or TRBD2 (5 bases each). Trimming pared 1 base from V and 5 bases from J, leaving 17 bases between. This CDR3 is built from 16 residues. CDR1 MNHNS and CDR2 SASEGT come from the germline V gene. The CDR3 loop is CASSEVLWGSGETQYF. In DNA form, the CDR3 reads TGTGCCAGCAGTGAAGTCCTATGGGGGAGCGGTGAGACCCAGTACTTC.

The rearrangement joins TRBV12-3 or TRBV12-4 to TRBJ2-7, with TRBD1 matching over 7 bases. The J segment lost 1 base and the V segment lost 6 bases, leaving 3 bases of the junction unmatched. The CDR3 sequence is 13 residues long. The CDR3 coding sequence is TGTGCCAGCAGCTGGGACAGATCCTACGAGCAGTACTTC. It encodes CASSWDRSYEQYF.

This chain uses TRBV11-2 with TRBJ2-5; 10 positions agree with TRBD2. Germline V gene lookup returns CDR1 SGHAT and CDR2 FQNNGV. J lost 5 bases, V lost 1 base, and 10 bases had no gene match. This CDR3 has 17 amino acids. The DNA of the CDR3 is TGTGCCAGCAGCTTAGTGGGGGTAGCGGGGGGCTGGGAGACCCAGTACTTC. Protein sequence: CASSLVGVAGGWETQYF.

This clonotype showed up just a few times. The CDR3, as DNA: TGTGCCAGCAGTTACTCGGGCAACCAAGAGACCCAGTACTTC. Translated, it gives CASSYSGNQETQYF. The genes are TRBV6-5 and TRBJ2-5; no reliable D call. V lost 0 bases and J lost 0, with 5 bases in between. The CDR3 covers 14 residues. CDR1 is MNHEY, CDR2 SVGAGI, per germline.

This clonotype was recorded a few times. The V call is TRBV20-1, the J call TRBJ2-7; TRBD2 aligns across 9 bases. V shed 1 base and J 1 base; nucleotides not matched to a gene: 5. The germline CDR1 and CDR2 sequences are DFQATT and SNEGSKA (reference sequence). This CDR3 region has 15 residues. CDR3 loop: CSARGSLAGSYEQYF. CDR3 nucleotides: TGCAGTGCTAGAGGCAGCCTAGCGGGGTCCTACGAGCAGTACTTC.

The chain links TRBV6-2 or TRBV6-3 to TRBJ2-7; no clear D gene. Per the germline V gene, CDR1 is MNHEY and CDR2 is SVGEGT. V was pared by 2 bases and J by 6 bases, with 8 bases between. This CDR3 is 12 amino acids long. CDR3 DNA: TGTGCCAGCAGTTACGTATCTCTCGAGCAGTACTTC. This gives the protein CASSYVSLEQYF.

The rearrangement links TRBV30 to TRBJ1-2; no clear D. CDR3 length: 13 amino acids. CDR1 GTSNPN and CDR2 SVGIG come from the germline V gene (reference sequence). With 0 bases removed from V and 7 bases from J, the gap between germline ends came to 12 bases. The CDR3 sequence: CAWSVDPAPGYTF. As DNA, the CDR3 is TGTGCCTGGAGTGTAGACCCCGCCCCTGGCTACACCTTC.